A single sample is the source of the 20 T cell receptor beta chains below, sequenced in a study of cytomegalovirus exposure and HLA in healthy donors. PCR primers comprised 60 Vbeta and 13 Jbeta primers. The method was immunoSEQ multiplex PCR; TCRdb's version includes in-frame clones alone and lacks a portion of them. This table holds about 160,000 clones, approximately 84% found once. Sequencing was carried out using PBMCs. These TCRs come from a man aged 50-60 years in good health and CMV-seropositive.

The chain employs TRBV6-6 and TRBJ2-6; perhaps TRBD1 as D (5 bases). Between the trimmed V and J ends, which lost 1 base and 6 bases, there was a span of 10 bases. CDR3 length equals 15 residues. Germline values: CDR1 MNHNY, CDR2 SVGAGI (reference sequence). CDR3 in amino acids: CASSYWGSEANVLTF. As DNA, the CDR3 is TGTGCCAGCAGTTACTGGGGCAGTGAGGCCAACGTCCTGACTTTC.

The chain recombines TRBV7-8 with TRBJ1-5; D remains unclear. The germline V gene has CDR1 SGHVS and CDR2 FQNEAQ. The V end was cut by 5 bases, the J end by 0 bases, with 8 bases between. This CDR3 region has 14 residues. CDR3 in DNA: TGTGCCAGCAGCAGGACTGATAGCAATCAGCCCCAGCATTTT. Translating gives CASSRTDSNQPQHF.

The V gene is TRBV2, the J gene TRBJ1-4; D is unclear. CDR1 is SNHLY, CDR2 FYNNEI, per germline. Trimming removed 6 bases from V and 3 bases from J, with 11 bases in between. The CDR3 consists of 14 residues. The CDR3, as DNA: TGTGCCAGCAGCCAGGACGGGGCTAATGAAAAACTGTTTTTT. It specifies CASSQDGANEKLFF.

Of note for this clone: A read error may account for a junction end that differs from germline. This rearrangement joins TRBV7-2 to TRBJ2-7; weak D call: TRBD1 (6 bases). CDR3 length: 15 amino acids. The V gene's germline CDR1 is SGHTA and CDR2 FQGNSA. This chain's CDR3 is CASSLPARGTYERYF. The DNA for the CDR3 is TGTGCCAGCAGCTTACCCGCTAGGGGGACCTACGAGCGGTACTTC.

V and J are TRBV5-1 and TRBJ2-1, with TRBD1 matching 8 bases. V dropped 5 bases and J dropped 6; count of bases not matched to a gene: 4. This CDR3 comprises 13 residues. Looked up from germline, CDR1 is SGHRS and CDR2 is YFSETQ. CDR3 coding DNA: TGCGCCAGCAGTGGACAGGGATTCAATGAGCAGTTCTTC. Its translation: CASSGQGFNEQFF.

The gene calls are TRBV27 and TRBJ2-7; D ambiguous. The CDR3 runs 14 residues. The ends were cut back, 6 bases at V and 1 base at J, with 13 bases in the middle. Germline values: CDR1 MNHEY, CDR2 SMNVEV (reference sequence). CDR3 sequence (DNA): TGTGCCAGCAGCTACTCCAGACTGTCCTACGAGCAGTACTTC. It codes for CASSYSRLSYEQYF.

The rearrangement uses TRBV2 and TRBJ1-3, with D unresolved. V dropped 8 bases and J dropped 0 bases, with 11 bases sitting between them. Germline CDR1 and CDR2: SNHLY and FYNNEI. CDR3 length: 14 amino acids. This CDR3 is CASSGLVSGNTIYF. As DNA, the CDR3 is TGTGCCAGCTCCGGACTAGTCTCTGGAAACACCATATATTTT.

The chain recombines TRBV5-6 with TRBJ2-7; D is uncertain. The germline V and J ends were trimmed by 4 bases and 4 bases, with 15 bases remaining between them. The germline CDR1 and CDR2 sequences are SGHDT and YYEEEE. This CDR3 region has 14 residues. Here the CDR3 reads CASSGPNVKYEQYF. DNA for the CDR3: TGTGCCAGCAGCGGGCCCAACGTGAAGTACGAGCAGTACTTC. Looking up the rest from reference TRBV5-6 and TRBJ2-7 gives the full variable domain: DAGVTQSPTHLIKTRGQQVTLRCSPKSGHDTVSWYQQALGQGPQFIFQYYEEEERQRGNFPDRFSGHQFPNYSSELNVNALLLGDSALYLCASSGPNVKYEQYFGPGTRLTVT.

This chain connects TRBV28 to TRBJ2-3; 7 nucleotides line up with TRBD2. The CDR3 totals 16 residues. Germline CDR1 and CDR2: MDHEN and SYDVKM. V gave up 4 bases and J gave up 3 bases; unmatched junction bases: 10. The CDR3 sequence: CASSSPGGTLTDTQYF. The CDR3 nucleotides are TGTGCCAGCAGTTCTCCGGGGGGAACTTTAACAGATACGCAGTATTTT. Full variable domain (rest looked up from reference TRBV28 and TRBJ2-3): DVKVTQSSRYLVKRTGEKVFLECVQDMDHENMFWYRQDPGLGLRLIYFSYDVKMKEKGDIPEGYSVSREKKERFSLILESASTNQTSMYLCASSSPGGTLTDTQYFGPGTRLTVL.

The gene calls are TRBV6-1 and TRBJ1-5; 10 bases agree with TRBD1. The V and J ends lost 4 bases and 1 base, in that order; junction bases with no gene match: 10. Germline CDR1 is MNHNS and CDR2 is SASEGT. The CDR3 runs to 18 residues. Here the CDR3 reads CASSAPGQGPLSNQPQHF. Written as DNA, the CDR3 is TGTGCCAGCAGTGCCCCGGGACAGGGGCCCTTAAGCAATCAGCCCCAGCATTTT.

The J gene is TRBJ2-7, the V gene TRBV7-3; 10 bases line up with TRBD1. The CDR3 contains 16 residues. Germline CDR1 is SGHTA and CDR2 is FQGTGA. The trim removed 4 bases at V and 3 bases at J, leaving 9 bases unmatched. CDR3 residues: CASSCPGTGVDYEQYF. The DNA of the CDR3 is TGTGCCAGCAGCTGCCCCGGGACAGGGGTGGACTACGAGCAGTACTTC.

This clone was found once. The chain employs TRBV4-3 and TRBJ2-1; tentative D call: TRBD2 (5 bases). V lost 0 bases and J lost 0, with 15 bases in between. The CDR3 is 18 amino acids. Germline-derived CDR1 and CDR2 are LGHNA and YSLEER. The DNA of the CDR3 is TGCGCCAGCAGCCAAGATCGGGCGGGTGTCAGCTCCTACAATGAGCAGTTCTTC. The encoded protein is CASSQDRAGVSSYNEQFF.

V and J are TRBV18 and TRBJ1-1; D uncertain. The CDR3 runs 14 residues. Trimming removed 6 bases from V and 2 bases from J, with 13 bases in between. Germline CDR1 is KGHSH and CDR2 is LQKENI. CDR3 loop: CASSPLTVNTEAFF. The CDR3 region has the DNA TGTGCCAGCTCCCCCCTAACGGTAAACACTGAAGCTTTCTTT.

The rearrangement joins TRBV5-5 to TRBJ1-2; 11 nucleotides line up with TRBD1. This CDR3 is built from 15 residues. The germline CDR1 and CDR2 sequences are SGHKS and YYEKEE (reference sequence). After removal of 3 bases from V and 2 bases from J, the junction contained 3 bases not matched to a gene. Here the CDR3 DNA reads TGTGCCAGCAGCTCTGGACAGGGGGCCAACTATGGCTACACCTTC. Its translation: CASSSGQGANYGYTF.

This rearrangement joins TRBV4-1 to TRBJ1-5; 9 bases line up with TRBD1. With 4 bases clipped from V and 2 bases from J, the junction kept 3 bases outside the gene matches. Germline CDR1 reads MGHRA; CDR2 reads YSYEKL. The CDR3 covers 15 residues. The CDR3 nucleotides read TGCGCCAGCAGCCCCCGGGACAGGGGCAATCAGCCCCAGCATTTT. Residues: CASSPRDRGNQPQHF.

The V gene is TRBV5-6, the J gene TRBJ1-2; D might be TRBD1 (6 bases). Germline CDR1 is SGHDT and CDR2 is YYEEEE. Trimming removed 0 bases at V and 7 bases at J, with 10 bases between. The CDR3 has 13 residues. The CDR3 protein is CASSLVGTPGYTF. The CDR3 bases are TGTGCCAGCAGCTTGGTAGGGACACCTGGCTACACCTTC.

This clone came up a few times. The chain employs TRBV20-1 and TRBJ2-1; no clear D gene. This CDR3 contains 11 residues. Trimming removed 8 bases at V and 6 bases at J, with 11 bases between. CDR1 is DFQATT, CDR2 SNEGSKA, per germline (reference sequence). The CDR3 is CSNEVVNEQFF. For the CDR3, the DNA is TGCAGTAACGAGGTTGTCAATGAGCAGTTCTTC.

This clone was recorded only once. V is TRBV2 and J is TRBJ2-1; 11 bases match TRBD2. This CDR3 spans 19 amino acids. Germline values: CDR1 SNHLY, CDR2 FYNNEI. Losses at the gene ends were 1 base for V and 6 bases for J; bases not matched to a gene: 14. The CDR3 here is CASSEDGLAGGLGSNEQFF. As DNA, the CDR3 is TGTGCCAGCAGTGAAGACGGACTAGCGGGCGGTCTCGGAAGCAATGAGCAGTTCTTC.

This sequence joins TRBV7-9 and TRBJ2-5; TRBD2 matches at 12 bases. The CDR3 spans 16 residues. V lost 5 bases and J lost 5; bases outside the gene matches: 9. The germline gives CDR1 SEHNR, CDR2 FQNEAQ (reference sequence). CDR3 sequence: CASSLLTSGSSETQYF. CDR3 coding DNA: TGTGCCAGCAGCCTCCTGACTAGCGGGAGTTCGGAGACCCAGTACTTC.

The rearrangement links TRBV27 to TRBJ2-1; D remains unclear. V lost 0 bases to trimming and J lost 0 bases, with 12 bases between them. The CDR3 consists of 17 residues. From germline, CDR1 is MNHEY and CDR2 SMNVEV (reference sequence). The CDR3 DNA reads TGTGCCAGCAGTTTATCGTCAGGCACCCTCTCCTACAATGAGCAGTTCTTC. Translated, it gives CASSLSSGTLSYNEQFF.